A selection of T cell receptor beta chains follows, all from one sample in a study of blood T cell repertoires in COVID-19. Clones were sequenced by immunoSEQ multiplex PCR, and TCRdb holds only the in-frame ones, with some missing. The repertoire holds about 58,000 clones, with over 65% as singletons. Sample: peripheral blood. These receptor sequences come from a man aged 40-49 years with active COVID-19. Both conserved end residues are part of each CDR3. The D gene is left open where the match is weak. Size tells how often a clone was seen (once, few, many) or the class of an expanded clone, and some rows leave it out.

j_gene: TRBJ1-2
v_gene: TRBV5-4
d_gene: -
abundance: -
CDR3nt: TGTGCCAGCAGCGAGAGACACCTAAGAAGCGGCTACACCTTC
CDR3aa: CASSERHLRSGYTF

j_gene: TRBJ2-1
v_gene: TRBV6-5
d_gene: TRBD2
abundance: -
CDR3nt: TGTGCCAGCAGTTACTCGGGAGGGCCCGGGGAGAATGAGCAGTTCTTC
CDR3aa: CASSYSGGPGENEQFF

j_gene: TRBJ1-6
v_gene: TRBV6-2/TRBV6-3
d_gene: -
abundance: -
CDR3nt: TGTGCCAGCAGTCGGGGGATCGGGTATAATTCACCCCTCCACTTT
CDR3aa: CASSRGIGYNSPLHF

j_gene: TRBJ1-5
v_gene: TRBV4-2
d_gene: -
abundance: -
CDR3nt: TGTGCCAGCAGCCAAGAAGGTGGGGCACAGCATTTT
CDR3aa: CASSQEGGAQHF

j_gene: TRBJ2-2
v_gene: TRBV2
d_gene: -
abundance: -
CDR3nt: TGTGCCAGCAGTGGAGAGGCTAGCTGGTACACCGGGGAGCTGTTTTTT
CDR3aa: CASSGEASWYTGELFF

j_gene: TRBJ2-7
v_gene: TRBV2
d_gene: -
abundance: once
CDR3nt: TGTGCCAGCACTCAGCTCGGCGGCTACGAGCAGTACTTC
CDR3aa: CASTQLGGYEQYF

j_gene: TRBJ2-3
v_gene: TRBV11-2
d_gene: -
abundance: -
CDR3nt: TGTGCCAGCTCGAACCGCCGGGCAGATACGCAGTATTTT
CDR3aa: CASSNRRADTQYF

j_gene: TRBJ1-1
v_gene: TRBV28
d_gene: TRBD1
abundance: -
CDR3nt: TGTGCCAGCAGTATACAGGGGGTGGTTTTTGGAGCTTTCTTT
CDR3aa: CASSIQGVVFGAFF

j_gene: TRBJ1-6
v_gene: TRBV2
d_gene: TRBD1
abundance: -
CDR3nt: TGTGCCAGCAGTGCTTACGGGACAGGGGGGAATTCACCCCTCCACTTT
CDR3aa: CASSAYGTGGNSPLHF

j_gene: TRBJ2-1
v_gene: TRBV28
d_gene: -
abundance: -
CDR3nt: TGTGCCAGCAGTTTATTCCCGAGCTCCTACAATGAGCAGTTCTTC
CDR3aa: CASSLFPSSYNEQFF

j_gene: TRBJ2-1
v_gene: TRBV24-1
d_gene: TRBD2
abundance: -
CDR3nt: TGTGCCACCAGGGGGACTAGTTCCTACAATGAGCAGTTCTTC
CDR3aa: CATRGTSSYNEQFF